The sequence of this T cell receptor (beta chain) was determined in a study of beta chain features in type 1 diabetes. Trimming took off 2 bases at V and 0 bases at J, with 12 bases between the two ends. The CDR3 has 15 amino acids. Germline V CDR1 and CDR2: SGDLS, YYNGEE. Once sorted, every population was more than 95% pure. Whole-study findings and limits: Shorter TCRB CDR3s, moderately but significantly so, were found in Type 1 diabetes patients in all four CD4+ subsets. Patients and controls would share equally any PCR tilt toward shorter templates. Researchers reported that naive, central memory and Treg TCRB repertoires appeared more similar in patients than in healthy donors.

About this clone: What it binds is unknown.

Reverse transcription of all isolated RNA meant that expressed TCRB transcripts were sequenced. Libraries were prepared by immunoSEQ multiplex PCR; TCRdb keeps only in-frame clonotypes and omits some of them. This sample has 200,000 to 250,000 clones, with 9% to 10% found just once. V usage is TRBV9 and J usage is TRBJ2-7, with D possibly being TRBD1 (6 bases). The sequenced sample consisted of naive CD4+ T cells from blood. The sequence was obtained from a woman aged 18 to 35 in good health. Written as DNA, the CDR3 is TGTGCCAGCAGCGTCGGGACATGGAGCTCCTACGAGCAGTACTTC. Its translation is CASSVGTWSSYEQYF.